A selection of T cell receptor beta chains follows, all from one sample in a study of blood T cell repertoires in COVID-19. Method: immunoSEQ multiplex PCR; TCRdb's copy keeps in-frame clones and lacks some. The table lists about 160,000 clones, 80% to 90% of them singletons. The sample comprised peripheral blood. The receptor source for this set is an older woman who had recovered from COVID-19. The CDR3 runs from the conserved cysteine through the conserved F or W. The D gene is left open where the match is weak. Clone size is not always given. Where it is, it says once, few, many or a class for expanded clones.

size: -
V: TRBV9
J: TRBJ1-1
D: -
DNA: TGTGCCAGCAGCGTAGCCGGGGAAACTGAAGCTTTCTTT
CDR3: CASSVAGETEAFF

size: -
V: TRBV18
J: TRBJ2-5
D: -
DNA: TGTGCCAGCTCACCTTCTCCGGAAGAGACCCAGTACTTC
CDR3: CASSPSPEETQYF

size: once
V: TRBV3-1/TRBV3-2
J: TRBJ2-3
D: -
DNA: TGTGCCAGCAGCCAACAGGGAGGATCAGTACATACGCAGTATTTT
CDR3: CASSQQGGSVHTQYF

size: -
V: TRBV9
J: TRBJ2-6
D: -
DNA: TGTGCCAGCAGCCCCGGCGAGGTTGATGCTGGGGCCAACGTCCTGACTTTC
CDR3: CASSPGEVDAGANVLTF

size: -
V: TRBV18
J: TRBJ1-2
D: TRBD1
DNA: TGTGCCAGCTCACCAATCACAGGGGGCAACTATGGCTACACCTTC
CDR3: CASSPITGGNYGYTF

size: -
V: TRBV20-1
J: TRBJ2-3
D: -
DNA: TGCAGTGCTAGTGAAAGGGACTCCCTCACAGATACGCAGTATTTT
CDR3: CSASERDSLTDTQYF

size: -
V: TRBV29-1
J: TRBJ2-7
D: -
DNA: TGCAGCTCTTTGGGACAAAACTACGAGCAGTACTTC
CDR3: CSSLGQNYEQYF

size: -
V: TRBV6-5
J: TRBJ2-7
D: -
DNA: TGTGCCAGCGAAGGCCTCACGGGCTACGAGCAGTACTTC
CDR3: CASEGLTGYEQYF

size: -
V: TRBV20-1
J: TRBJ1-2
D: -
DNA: TGCAGTGCTAGTTTGTGGGGCATTAACTATGGCTACACCTTC
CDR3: CSASLWGINYGYTF

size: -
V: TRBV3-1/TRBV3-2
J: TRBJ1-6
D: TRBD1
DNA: TGTGCCAGCAGAGGACAGGCTGGAATTTTATCACCCCTCCACTTT
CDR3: CASRGQAGILSPLHF

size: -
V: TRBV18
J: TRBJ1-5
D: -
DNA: TGTGCCAGCTCACCGGCCGGGACACCCACGACCCAGCATTTT
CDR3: CASSPAGTPTTQHF

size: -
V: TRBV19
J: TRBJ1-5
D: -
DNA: TGTGCCAGTAGTATTACCAGGATCAATCAGCCCCAGCATTTT
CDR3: CASSITRINQPQHF

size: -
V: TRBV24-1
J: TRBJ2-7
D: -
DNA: TGTGCCACCAGCTCCCCAGGGGGGAGCGAGCAGTACTTC
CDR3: CATSSPGGSEQYF

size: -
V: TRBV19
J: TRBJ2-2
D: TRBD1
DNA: TGTGCCAGTAGTACTGGGACAGGGAGAACCGGGGAGCTGTTTTTT
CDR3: CASSTGTGRTGELFF

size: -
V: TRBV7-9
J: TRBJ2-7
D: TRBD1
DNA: TGTGCCAGCAGCTTATTCCCCCCCGCGACAGGGTCCTACGAGCAGTACTTC
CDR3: CASSLFPPATGSYEQYF

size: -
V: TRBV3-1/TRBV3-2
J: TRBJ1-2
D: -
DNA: TGTGCCAGCAGCCACAATACAGGGAGCTATGGCTACACCTTC
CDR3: CASSHNTGSYGYTF

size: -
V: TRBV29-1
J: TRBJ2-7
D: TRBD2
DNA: TGCAGCGTCCCAGCGGTGGGGACTAGCGGGGTTTACGAGCAGTACTTC
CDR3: CSVPAVGTSGVYEQYF

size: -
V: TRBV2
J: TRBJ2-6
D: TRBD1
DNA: TGTGCCAGGGACAGGGGGCGAGCTGGGGCCAACGTCCTGACTTTC
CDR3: CARDRGRAGANVLTF

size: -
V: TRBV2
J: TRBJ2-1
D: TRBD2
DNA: TGTGCCACCGGACCAACTAGCGGGGGGGCCTCAGGGAATGAGCAGTTCTTC
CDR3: CATGPTSGGASGNEQFF

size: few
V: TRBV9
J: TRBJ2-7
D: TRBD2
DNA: TGTGCCAGCAGCGTAAGACCCAGCGGGGGCCGTTACGAGCAGTACTTC
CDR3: CASSVRPSGGRYEQYF

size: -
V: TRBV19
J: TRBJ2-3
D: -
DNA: TGTGCCAGTAGTACCGGGCGACAGTGGAGCACAGATACGCAGTATTTT
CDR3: CASSTGRQWSTDTQYF

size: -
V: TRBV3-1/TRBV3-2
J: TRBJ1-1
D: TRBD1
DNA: TGTGCCAGCAGCCGACAGGGGAGTGCTTTCTTT
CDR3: CASSRQGSAFF

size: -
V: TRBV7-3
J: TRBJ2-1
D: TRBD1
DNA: TGTGCCAGCAGCTTAGGGCAGGGGGCCAATAATGAGCAGTTCTTC
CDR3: CASSLGQGANNEQFF

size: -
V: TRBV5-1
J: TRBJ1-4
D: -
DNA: TGCGCCAGCAGCTTGGGTCGGGCCCACGGGAACCTTGAAAAACTGTTTTTT
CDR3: CASSLGRAHGNLEKLFF

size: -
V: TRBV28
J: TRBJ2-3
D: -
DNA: TGTGCCACCGGACTGACAGATACGCAGTATTTT
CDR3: CATGLTDTQYF

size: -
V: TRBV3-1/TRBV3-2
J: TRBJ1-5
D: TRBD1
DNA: TGTGCCAGCAGCAACTATGTGACAGGGGGTACGGGGTTAAGCAATCAGCCCCAGCATTTT
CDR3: CASSNYVTGGTGLSNQPQHF

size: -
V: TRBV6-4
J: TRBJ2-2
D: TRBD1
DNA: TGTGCCAGCAGTGGACAGGGGAACGCCGGGGAGCTGTTTTTT
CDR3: CASSGQGNAGELFF

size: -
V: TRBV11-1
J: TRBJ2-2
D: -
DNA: TGTGCCAGCAGCTTAGCGAAAGCGTCCGGGGAGCTGTTTTTT
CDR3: CASSLAKASGELFF

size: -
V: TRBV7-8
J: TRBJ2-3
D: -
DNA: TGTGCCAGCAGCTTGAGGCAATCAGGGTCCTCCGTCCCAGATACGCAGTATTTT
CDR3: CASSLRQSGSSVPDTQYF

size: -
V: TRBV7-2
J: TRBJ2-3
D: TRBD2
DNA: TGTGCCAGCAGCCTCCTATTAGCGGGGTCAGATACGCAGTATTTT
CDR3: CASSLLLAGSDTQYF

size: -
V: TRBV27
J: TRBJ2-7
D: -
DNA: TGTGCCAGCAGTTTCGCGGGCGGAGGTTCCTACGAGCAGTACTTC
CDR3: CASSFAGGGSYEQYF

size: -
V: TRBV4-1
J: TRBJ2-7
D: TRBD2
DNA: TGCGCCAGCAGCACCCGCCCCTTTAGAGCGGGGGCTAGATACGAGCAGTACTTC
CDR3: CASSTRPFRAGARYEQYF

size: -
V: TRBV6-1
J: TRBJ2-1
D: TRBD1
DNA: TGTGCCAGCGCCTACAGGGGTTCTACCAATGAGCAGTTCTTC
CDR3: CASAYRGSTNEQFF

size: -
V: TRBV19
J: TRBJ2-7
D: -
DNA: TGTGCCAGTAGTAGCGCAGGGATATCGACCTACGAGCAGTACTTC
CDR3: CASSSAGISTYEQYF

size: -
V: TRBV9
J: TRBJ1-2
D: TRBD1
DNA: TGTGCCAGCAGCGCCCCGACAGGGCCGGAGGGCTACACCTTC
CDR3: CASSAPTGPEGYTF

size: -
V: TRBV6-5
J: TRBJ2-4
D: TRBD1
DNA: TGTGCCAGCAGCTCCAGCCGGGACAGGAAAAACATTCAGTACTTC
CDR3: CASSSSRDRKNIQYF

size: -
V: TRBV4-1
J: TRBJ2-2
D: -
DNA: TGCGCCAGCAGTCTAATTACGGAGGGCACCGGGGAGCTGTTTTTT
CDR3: CASSLITEGTGELFF

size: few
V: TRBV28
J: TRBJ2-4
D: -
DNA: TGTGCCAGCAGCACCGGGAGCTGGAACATTCAGTACTTC
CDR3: CASSTGSWNIQYF

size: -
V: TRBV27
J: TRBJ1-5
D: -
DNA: TGTGCCAGCAGTTTAGGCCCCCCGGGGGGGGGTCATCAGCCCCAGCATTTT
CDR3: CASSLGPPGGGHQPQHF

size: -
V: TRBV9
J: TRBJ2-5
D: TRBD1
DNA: TGTGCCAGCAGCGCTCGCTCAGGGGGCCTAGAGACCCAGTACTTC
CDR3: CASSARSGGLETQYF

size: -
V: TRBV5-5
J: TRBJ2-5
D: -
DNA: TGTGCCAGCAGCGAGGGACAAGAGAAAGAGACCCAGTACTTC
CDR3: CASSEGQEKETQYF

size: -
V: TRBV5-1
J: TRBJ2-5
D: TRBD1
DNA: TGCGCCAGCAGCTCGTATGGGACAGGGGAAGAGACCCAGTACTTC
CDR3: CASSSYGTGEETQYF

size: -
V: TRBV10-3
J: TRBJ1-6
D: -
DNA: TGTGCCACCGCGGACAGAGTGAATTCACCCCTCCACTTT
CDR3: CATADRVNSPLHF

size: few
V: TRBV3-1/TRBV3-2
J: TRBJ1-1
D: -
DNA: TGTGCCAGCAGCCAACGCGCGAACACTGAAGCTTTCTTT
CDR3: CASSQRANTEAFF

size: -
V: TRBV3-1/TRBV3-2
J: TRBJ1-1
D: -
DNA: TGTGCCAGCAGCCCGACAAACACACCGACGGGCCACGGGGGGGGCACTGAAGCTTTCTTT
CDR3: CASSPTNTPTGHGGGTEAFF

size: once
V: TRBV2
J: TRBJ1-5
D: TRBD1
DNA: TGTGCCAGCACCCCTACAGGGGTAGGTCAGCCCCAGCATTTT
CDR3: CASTPTGVGQPQHF

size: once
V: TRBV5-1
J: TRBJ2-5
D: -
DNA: TGCGCCAGCAGCTTGTTAGGGGGTCGGGAGACCCAGTACTTC
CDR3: CASSLLGGRETQYF

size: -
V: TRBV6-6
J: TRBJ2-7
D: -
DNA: TGTGCCAGCAGTCCTCTGGGGGGATCAAACGAGCAGTACTTC
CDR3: CASSPLGGSNEQYF

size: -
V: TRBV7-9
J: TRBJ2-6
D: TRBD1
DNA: TGTGCCAGCACCGCGGGGCGTAAAGACAGGGGGATTTCTGGGGCCAACGTCCTGACTTTC
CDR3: CASTAGRKDRGISGANVLTF

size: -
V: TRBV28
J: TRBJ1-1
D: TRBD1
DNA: TGTGCCAGCAGTTCCCCCCAGGGCAGGGGGCGCCGAACTGAAGCTTTCTTT
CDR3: CASSSPQGRGRRTEAFF

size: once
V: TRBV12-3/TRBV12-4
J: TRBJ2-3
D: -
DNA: TGTGCCAGCAGTTTAACCGGGACAGATACGCAGTATTTT
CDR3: CASSLTGTDTQYF

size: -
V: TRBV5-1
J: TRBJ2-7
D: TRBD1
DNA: TGCGCCAGCAGCACTCAGACAGGGCCCCACGAGCAGTACTTC
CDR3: CASSTQTGPHEQYF

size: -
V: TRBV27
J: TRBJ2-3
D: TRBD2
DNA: TGTGCCAGCATTTCACTAGCGGGGCCCACAGATACGCAGTATTTT
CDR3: CASISLAGPTDTQYF

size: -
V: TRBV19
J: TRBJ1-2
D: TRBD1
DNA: TGTGCCAGTAGTATACGAAGGGGGCTGGGGCATGGCTACACCTTC
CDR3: CASSIRRGLGHGYTF

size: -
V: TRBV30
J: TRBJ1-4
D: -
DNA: TGTGCCTGGGGGGACTGGGGGGGTAATGAAAAACTGTTTTTT
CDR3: CAWGDWGGNEKLFF